This is a list of T cell receptor beta chains from one sample in a study of OX40 agonist ivuxolimab in advanced cancers. The assay was immunoSEQ multiplex PCR, and TCRdb's table has in-frame clones only and misses some. The sample carries around 48,000 clones, approximately 77% recorded once. This specimen consisted of CD4+ or CD8+ T cells sorted from blood, obtained in a trial of the OX40 agonist ivuxolimab. Source of these receptors: an adult with an advanced solid tumor such as melanoma, head and neck, liver or kidney cancer. CDR3s include the opening cysteine and the closing phenylalanine or tryptophan. The D gene is left open where the match is weak. Clone size appears in some rows only: once, few, many, or a class for an expanded clone.

>NA|TRBV6-4|NA|TRBJ1-2
TGTGCCACCCGGGACCCCCGCTATGGCTACACCTTC
CATRDPRYGYTF
>NA|TRBV21-1|once|TRBJ2-7
TGTGCCAGCAGCAATCCGAACCGACTAGCGGGCCTCTCCTACGAGCAGTACTTC
CASSNPNRLAGLSYEQYF
>NA|TRBV7-8|NA|TRBJ2-3
TGTGCCAGCAGCTTAGGGGGAGTGGGCGATACGCAGTATTTT
CASSLGGVGDTQYF
>TRBD2|TRBV30|NA|TRBJ2-7
TGTGCCTGGAGTCCGAATCGCGGGACTAGCGGGAGTTACGAGCAGTACTTC
CAWSPNRGTSGSYEQYF
>TRBD2|TRBV6-5|NA|TRBJ2-7
TGTGCCGTTGTAGGGGACTACTACGAGCAGTACTTC
CAVVGDYYEQYF
>NA|TRBV11-3|NA|TRBJ2-2
TGTGCCAGCAGCCCAGTTGGGGTGAGCGCCGGGGAGCTGTTTTTT
CASSPVGVSAGELFF
>TRBD2|TRBV9|NA|TRBJ2-1
TGTGCCAGCGGCGTAGGACTAGCGGAGCTCAATGAGCAGTTCTTC
CASGVGLAELNEQFF
>NA|TRBV28|NA|TRBJ2-7
TGTGCCAGCAGTTTACGGATCCACGAGCAGTACTTC
CASSLRIHEQYF
>TRBD2|TRBV10-1|NA|TRBJ2-1
TGCGCCAGCAGTGAAGGGGCTAGCGGGAGGACCAGGGGGGCCTACAATGAGCAGTTCTTC
CASSEGASGRTRGAYNEQFF
>TRBD2|TRBV5-1|NA|TRBJ2-7
TGCGCCAGCAGAGGAACTAGCGGATACTCCTACGAGCAGTACTTC
CASRGTSGYSYEQYF
>TRBD2|TRBV2|NA|TRBJ2-1
TGTGCCAGCAGTGAAGCGCTTCTAGCGGGAGTTGACAATGAGCAGTTCTTC
CASSEALLAGVDNEQFF
>TRBD2|TRBV29-1|once|TRBJ2-3
TGCAGCGTGGGGGCTAGCGGGGGTTTCACAGATACGCAGTATTTT
CSVGASGGFTDTQYF
>NA|TRBV7-6|NA|TRBJ1-5
TGTGCCAGCAGCTTATCTGGATCTCCCAATCAGCCCCAGCATTTT
CASSLSGSPNQPQHF
>TRBD1|TRBV7-3|NA|TRBJ1-2
TGTGCCAGCAGCCTCGGACTCGACAGGGGGCCTGGCTACACCTTC
CASSLGLDRGPGYTF
>NA|TRBV11-2|NA|TRBJ1-1
TGTGCCAGCAGTCCGGTCCGAGGGAAGAACACTGAAGCTTTCTTT
CASSPVRGKNTEAFF
>NA|TRBV28|NA|TRBJ1-2
TGTGCCAGCAGTTTAGATAACTATGGCTACACCTTC
CASSLDNYGYTF
>NA|TRBV6-1|NA|TRBJ1-1
TGTGCCAGCAGTGAAGTCTTAACAGGAAGGGGGGCTGAAGCTTTCTTT
CASSEVLTGRGAEAFF
>TRBD1|TRBV19|few|TRBJ1-1
TGTGCCAGTAGGGGACAGGGGAACACTGAAGCTTTCTTT
CASRGQGNTEAFF
>NA|TRBV5-1|once|TRBJ2-2
TGCGCCAGCAGCTTGTCCCAGGGAAACACCGGGGAGCTGTTTTTT
CASSLSQGNTGELFF
>NA|TRBV6-1|NA|TRBJ1-2
TGTGCCAGCAGTGTCGCCCAGGGAAGGTTCTATGGCTACACCTTC
CASSVAQGRFYGYTF
>NA|TRBV18|few|TRBJ2-7
TGTGCCAGCTCACCTCTCGACGCCTTGGGGGACGAGCAGTACTTC
CASSPLDALGDEQYF
>NA|TRBV2|NA|TRBJ2-5
TGTGCCAGCGGGACGTACCAAGAGACCCAGTACTTC
CASGTYQETQYF
>TRBD2|TRBV28|NA|TRBJ2-1
TGTGCCAGCAGCCCTTACTTCCGGACTAGCAGGAGCTCCTACAATGAGCAGTTCTTC
CASSPYFRTSRSSYNEQFF
>NA|TRBV11-1|NA|TRBJ2-7
TGTGCCAGCAGCTTAGCCAGCGGAAAGGTCTACGAGCAGTACTTC
CASSLASGKVYEQYF
>NA|TRBV10-3|few|TRBJ2-1
TGTGCCATCAGTGAGTCCCTAGCTGAAAGGAGGAGTAATGAGCAGTTCTTC
CAISESLAERRSNEQFF
>TRBD2|TRBV6-5|NA|TRBJ2-7
TGTGCCAGCAGTTACAGGACTAGCATAAGTCACGAGCAGTACTTC
CASSYRTSISHEQYF
>NA|TRBV19|NA|TRBJ1-1
TGTGCCAGTAGTATTATTAAGGACACTGAAGCTTTCTTT
CASSIIKDTEAFF
>NA|TRBV6-6|NA|TRBJ2-5
TGTGCCAGCAGCTTAGGGAGCAACCAAGAGACCCAGTACTTC
CASSLGSNQETQYF
>NA|TRBV5-6|few|TRBJ1-3
TGTGCCAGCAGCTTCAGGGCCTACTCTGGAAACACCATATATTTT
CASSFRAYSGNTIYF
>NA|TRBV14|NA|TRBJ2-5
TGTGCCAGCAGCACCCGGGACTTCCAAGAGACCCAGTACTTC
CASSTRDFQETQYF
>TRBD2|TRBV29-1|NA|TRBJ2-7
TGCAGCGTTGCGAGTGGACTAGCGGGAGGCGGGCAGTACTTC
CSVASGLAGGGQYF
>NA|TRBV6-1|NA|TRBJ2-7
TGTGCCAGCAGTGAAGCCGGGGGGCTCTACGAGCAGTACTTC
CASSEAGGLYEQYF
>NA|TRBV5-6|NA|TRBJ1-4
TGTGCCAGCAGCCGAGACCCGGTGTCTCTTTCGGCAACTAATGAAAAACTGTTTTTT
CASSRDPVSLSATNEKLFF